The 29 T cell receptor beta chains reported below all come from one sample, sequenced in a study of monozygotic twins with inflammatory bowel disease. TCRdb reanalyzed the 5' RACE reads and collapses them to one entry per CDR3 protein, without DNA. Its table records about 160,000 distinct CDR3 sequences. What was sequenced was blood. All receptors come from a human donor with ulcerative colitis or Crohn's disease, or a healthy co-twin of an affected twin (not recorded which).

This chain uses TRBV20-1 with TRBJ1-2; TCRdb's D call, TRBD1, is unchecked because there is no DNA. This CDR3 region has 14 residues. Per the germline V gene, CDR1 is DFQATT and CDR2 is SNEGSKA (reference sequence). The chain's CDR3 is CSAAQGARVYGYTF.

This chain joins TRBV12-3 or TRBV12-4 and TRBJ2-3; TCRdb reports TRBD1, a call that lacks DNA to check it against. This CDR3 comprises 16 residues. The CDR3 loop is CASSFFRRDNTDTQYF.

The chain links TRBV7-8 to TRBJ1-6; TCRdb designates TRBD1, a call that cannot be tested without DNA. The CDR3 has 16 residues. Germline V gene lookup returns CDR1 SGHVS and CDR2 FQNEAQ. The CDR3 protein is CASSLTGQAGGSPLHF.

The CDR3 protein is CSASASAGGETQYF. The rearrangement uses TRBV20-1 and TRBJ2-5; as DNA is missing, the TRBD2 call by TCRdb cannot be tested. This CDR3 has 14 residues. CDR1 and CDR2 (germline): DFQATT, SNEGSKA (reference sequence).

This chain's CDR3 is CASGTNLNEQFF. The chain is built from TRBV11-3 and TRBJ2-1; TCRdb returns TRBD2, unconfirmable since there is no DNA. The CDR3 is made up of 12 amino acids. Germline-derived CDR1 and CDR2 are SGHNT and YENEEA.

The rearrangement uses TRBV12-3 or TRBV12-4 and TRBJ2-3. CDR3 length: 14 residues. This CDR3 reads CASSLLGWTDTQYF.

CDR3 sequence reads: CASSTDRANEQFF. The genes are TRBV7-6 and TRBJ2-1; TCRdb selects TRBD1, and the lack of DNA leaves this call unchecked. The CDR3 contains 13 residues. Germline CDR1 is SGHVS and CDR2 is FNYEAQ.

The V and J genes are TRBV29-1 and TRBJ2-5; TCRdb designates TRBD2, a call that cannot be tested without DNA. CDR1 is SQVTM and CDR2 is ANQGSEA in the germline V gene. The CDR3 totals 14 residues. The CDR3 spells CSVELAGTQETQYF. Full variable domain (outside the CDR3, taken from reference TRBV29-1 and TRBJ2-5): SAVISQKPSRDICQRGTSLTIQCQVDSQVTMMFWYRQQPGQSLTLIATANQGSEATYESGFVIDKFPISRPNLTFSTLTVSNMSPEDSSIYLCSVELAGTQETQYFGPGTRLLVL.

J is TRBJ2-2 and V is TRBV5-4; checking the TCRdb D call of TRBD1 is not possible without DNA. CDR1 is SGHNT and CDR2 is YYREEE in the germline V gene (reference sequence). The CDR3 has 17 residues. The chain's CDR3 is CASSPGTARSNTGELFF.

This chain links TRBV28 with TRBJ1-4; TCRdb designates TRBD1, a call that cannot be tested without DNA. The CDR3 sequence is 16 residues long. Germline lookup yields CDR1 MDHEN and CDR2 SYDVKM. CDR3 amino acids: CASSSAGGAVDEKLFF.

The gene calls are TRBV29-1 and TRBJ2-1; TCRdb selects TRBD2, and the lack of DNA leaves this call unchecked. The CDR3 consists of 16 residues. Germline values: CDR1 SQVTM, CDR2 ANQGSEA. CDR3 residues: CSVSPPSGSSYNEQFF.

The V call is TRBV6-2 or TRBV6-3, the J call TRBJ2-3; the TCRdb call, TRBD2, lacks DNA for checking. CDR1 is MNHEY, CDR2 SVGEGT, per germline. The CDR3 loop spans 13 amino acids. Here the CDR3 reads CASRSSGTDTQYF.

The chain joins TRBV20-1 to TRBJ1-5; TCRdb selects TRBD1, and the lack of DNA leaves this call unchecked. Per germline, CDR1 DFQATT and CDR2 SNEGSKA (reference sequence). The CDR3 is made up of 14 amino acids. CDR3 protein: CSAPGTGVNQPQHF.

The V gene is TRBV20-1, the J gene TRBJ1-1. This CDR3 has 12 residues. Germline values: CDR1 DFQATT, CDR2 SNEGSKA (reference sequence). The CDR3 is CSARDGWTEAFF.

The J gene is TRBJ2-2, the V gene TRBV7-3; TCRdb selects TRBD1, and the lack of DNA leaves this call unchecked. The germline V gene has CDR1 SGHTA and CDR2 FQGTGA. The CDR3 covers 15 residues. The CDR3 reads CASSGPGQGNGELFF. The whole variable domain, remainder taken from reference TRBV7-3 and TRBJ2-2, is GAGVSQTPSNKVTEKGKYVELRCDPISGHTALYWYRQSLGQGPEFLIYFQGTGAADDSGLPNDRFFAVRPEGSVSTLKIQRTERGDSAVYLCASSGPGQGNGELFFGEGSRLTVL.

V and J are TRBV19 and TRBJ2-2; TCRdb names TRBD1, which stays unverified in the absence of DNA. CDR3 length: 15 residues. CDR1 is LNHDA and CDR2 is SQIVND in the germline V gene (reference sequence). The CDR3: CASSIMGVPTGELFF.

The CDR3 protein is CASSLAGQGNMGNQPQHF. V usage is TRBV11-2 and J usage is TRBJ1-5; TCRdb reports TRBD1, a call that lacks DNA to check it against. The CDR3 totals 18 residues. Germline-derived CDR1 and CDR2 are SGHAT and FQNNGV.

This chain connects TRBV11-2 to TRBJ1-2. CDR1 SGHAT and CDR2 FQNNGV come from the germline V gene. The CDR3 runs to 15 residues. The CDR3 sequence is CASSLEGYSFYGYTF.

The chain employs TRBV5-1 and TRBJ2-1; TCRdb outputs TRBD2, but without DNA this stays unchecked. Germline CDR1 SGHRS, CDR2 YFSETQ. The CDR3 loop spans 13 amino acids. CDR3: CASSLLGGNEQFF.

The V gene is TRBV7-3, the J gene TRBJ2-7; checking the TCRdb D call of TRBD1 is not possible without DNA. Per the germline V gene, CDR1 is SGHTA and CDR2 is FQGTGA. The CDR3 sequence is 14 residues long. The CDR3 is CASSSTGGTYEQYF.

V and J are TRBV5-1 and TRBJ1-4; TCRdb names TRBD1, which stays unverified in the absence of DNA. This CDR3 is 14 amino acids long. Germline CDR1 and CDR2: SGHRS and YFSETQ. This CDR3 reads CASSLGQMNEKLFF.

This sequence joins TRBV7-2 and TRBJ2-2; TCRdb's D call, TRBD1, is unchecked because there is no DNA. In germline, CDR1 is SGHTA, CDR2 FQGNSA. This CDR3 region has 16 residues. The chain's CDR3 is CASSGTGGAFAGELFF.

CDR3 amino acids: CATSMEREVDEQFF. The gene calls are TRBV6-1 and TRBJ2-1; TCRdb indicates TRBD2, and absent DNA this call remains unverified. Germline CDR1 is MNHNS and CDR2 is SASEGT. CDR3 length: 14 residues.

The J gene is TRBJ2-2, the V gene TRBV12-3 or TRBV12-4; as DNA is missing, the TRBD1 call by TCRdb cannot be tested. There are 13 residues in the CDR3. The CDR3 is CASSRHNTGELFF.

J is TRBJ2-7 and V is TRBV6-6. CDR3 length equals 12 residues. Per germline, CDR1 MNHNY and CDR2 SVGAGI (reference sequence). The CDR3: CASSYRADEQYF.

V is TRBV12-3 or TRBV12-4 and J is TRBJ2-1; TCRdb indicates TRBD2, and absent DNA this call remains unverified. The CDR3 sequence is 16 residues long. The CDR3 spells CASSALLMREGREQFF.

The gene calls are TRBV12-3 or TRBV12-4 and TRBJ2-1; TCRdb's D call, TRBD1, is unchecked because there is no DNA. There are 15 residues in the CDR3. CDR3: CASSRRDSGYNEQFF.

CDR3 protein: CASSKNREADTEAFF. The chain couples TRBV6-1 to TRBJ1-1; TCRdb's assignment of TRBD1 cannot be checked, as there is no DNA. This CDR3 has 15 residues. CDR1 is MNHNS, CDR2 SASEGT, per germline.

This chain joins TRBV7-6 and TRBJ2-7; without DNA, the TCRdb call of TRBD2 cannot be checked. The CDR3 extends over 18 amino acids. Germline-derived CDR1 and CDR2 are SGHVS and FNYEAQ. The chain's CDR3 is CASSPGLAGGKTDHEQYF.